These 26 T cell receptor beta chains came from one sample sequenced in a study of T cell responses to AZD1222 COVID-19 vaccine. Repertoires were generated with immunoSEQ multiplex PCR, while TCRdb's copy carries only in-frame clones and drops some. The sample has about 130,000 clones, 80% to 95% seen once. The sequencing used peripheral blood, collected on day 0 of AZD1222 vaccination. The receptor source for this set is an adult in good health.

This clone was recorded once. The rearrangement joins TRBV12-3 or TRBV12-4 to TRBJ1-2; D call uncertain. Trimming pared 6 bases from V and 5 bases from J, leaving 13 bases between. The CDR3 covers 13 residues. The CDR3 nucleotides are TGTGCCAGCAGCCCCGTTGAAGGGTATGGCTACACCTTC. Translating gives CASSPVEGYGYTF.

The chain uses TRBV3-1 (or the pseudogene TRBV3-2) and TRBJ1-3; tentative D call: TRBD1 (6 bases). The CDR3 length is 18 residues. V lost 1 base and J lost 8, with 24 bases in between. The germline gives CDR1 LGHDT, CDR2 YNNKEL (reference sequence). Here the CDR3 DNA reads TGTGCCAGCAGCCAAGGAGAGGCCAGGGGAAGTTTTCGGGACACCATATATTTT. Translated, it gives CASSQGEARGSFRDTIYF.

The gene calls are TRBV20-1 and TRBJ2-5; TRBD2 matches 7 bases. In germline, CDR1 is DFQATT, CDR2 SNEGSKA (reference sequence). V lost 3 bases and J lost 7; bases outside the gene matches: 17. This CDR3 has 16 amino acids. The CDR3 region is CSASHSSGSYQGTQYF. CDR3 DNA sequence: TGCAGTGCTAGTCATTCTAGCGGATCATACCAGGGGACCCAGTACTTC.

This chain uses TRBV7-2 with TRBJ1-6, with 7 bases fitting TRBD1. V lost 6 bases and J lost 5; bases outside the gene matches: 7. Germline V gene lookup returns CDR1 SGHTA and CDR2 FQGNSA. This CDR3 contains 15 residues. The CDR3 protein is CASRQDRAHNSPLHF. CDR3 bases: TGTGCCAGCAGACAAGACAGGGCTCATAATTCACCCCTCCACTTT.

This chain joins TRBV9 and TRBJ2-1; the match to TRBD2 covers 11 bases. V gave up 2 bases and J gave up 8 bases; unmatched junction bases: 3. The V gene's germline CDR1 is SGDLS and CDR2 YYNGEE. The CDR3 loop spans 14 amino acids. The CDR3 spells CASSVLAGGDEQFF. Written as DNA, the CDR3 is TGTGCCAGCAGCGTCTTAGCGGGAGGGGATGAGCAGTTCTTC.

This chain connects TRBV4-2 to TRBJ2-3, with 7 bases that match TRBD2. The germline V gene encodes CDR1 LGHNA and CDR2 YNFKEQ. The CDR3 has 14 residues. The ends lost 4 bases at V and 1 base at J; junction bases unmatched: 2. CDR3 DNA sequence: TGTGCCAGCAGCCTCACTAGCGGCACAGATACGCAGTATTTT. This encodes CASSLTSGTDTQYF.

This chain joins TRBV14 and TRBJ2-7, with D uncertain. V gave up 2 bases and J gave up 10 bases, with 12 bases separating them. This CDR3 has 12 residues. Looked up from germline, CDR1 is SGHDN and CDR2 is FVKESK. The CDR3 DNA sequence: TGTGCCAGCAGCCAAAAAGCGTTCAGTCAGTACTTC. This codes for CASSQKAFSQYF.

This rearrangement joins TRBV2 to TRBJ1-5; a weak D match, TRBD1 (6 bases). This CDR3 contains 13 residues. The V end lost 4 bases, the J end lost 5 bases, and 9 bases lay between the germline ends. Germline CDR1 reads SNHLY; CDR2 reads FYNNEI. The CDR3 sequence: CASSGDRHQPQHF. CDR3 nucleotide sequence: TGTGCCAGCAGTGGAGACAGGCATCAGCCCCAGCATTTT.

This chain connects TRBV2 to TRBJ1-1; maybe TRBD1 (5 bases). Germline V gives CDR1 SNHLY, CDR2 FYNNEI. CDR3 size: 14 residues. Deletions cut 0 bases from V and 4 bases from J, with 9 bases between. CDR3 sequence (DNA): TGTGCCAGCAGTGAAGCGGGGCGGGGCACTGAAGCTTTCTTT. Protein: CASSEAGRGTEAFF.

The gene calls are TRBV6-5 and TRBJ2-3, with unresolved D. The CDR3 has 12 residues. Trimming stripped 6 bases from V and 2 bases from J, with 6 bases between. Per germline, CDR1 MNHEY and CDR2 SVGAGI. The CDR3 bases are TGTGCCAGCAGCGGCAACACAGATACGCAGTATTTT. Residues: CASSGNTDTQYF.

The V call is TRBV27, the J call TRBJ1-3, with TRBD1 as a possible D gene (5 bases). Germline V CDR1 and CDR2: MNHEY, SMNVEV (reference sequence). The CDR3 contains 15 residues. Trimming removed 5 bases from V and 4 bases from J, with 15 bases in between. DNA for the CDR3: TGTGCCAGCAGTACTTCAGGGTTCTCAGGAAACACCATATATTTT. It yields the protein CASSTSGFSGNTIYF.

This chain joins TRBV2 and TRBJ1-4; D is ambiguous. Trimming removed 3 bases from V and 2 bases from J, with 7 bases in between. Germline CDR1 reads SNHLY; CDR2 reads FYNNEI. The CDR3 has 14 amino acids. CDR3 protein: CASSERMTNEKLFF. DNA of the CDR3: TGTGCCAGCAGTGAGAGGATGACTAATGAAAAACTGTTTTTT.

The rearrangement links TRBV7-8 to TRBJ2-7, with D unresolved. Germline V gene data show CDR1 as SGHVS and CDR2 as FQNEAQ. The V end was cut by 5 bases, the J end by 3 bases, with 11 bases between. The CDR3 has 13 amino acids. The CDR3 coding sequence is TGTGCCAGCAGCCCCCGAGGCCGCTACGAGCAGTACTTC. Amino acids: CASSPRGRYEQYF.

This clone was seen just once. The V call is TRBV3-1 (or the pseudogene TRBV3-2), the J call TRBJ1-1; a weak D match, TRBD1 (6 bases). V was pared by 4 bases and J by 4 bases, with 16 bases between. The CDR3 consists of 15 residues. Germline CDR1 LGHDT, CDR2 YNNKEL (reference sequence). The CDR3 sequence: CASSRNGGGGTEAFF. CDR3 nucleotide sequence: TGTGCCAGCAGCCGGAATGGGGGGGGCGGCACTGAAGCTTTCTTT.

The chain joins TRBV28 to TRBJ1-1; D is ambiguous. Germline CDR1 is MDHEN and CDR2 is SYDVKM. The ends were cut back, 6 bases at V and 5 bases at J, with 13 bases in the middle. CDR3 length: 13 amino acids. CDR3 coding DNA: TGTGCCAGCAGAGACCACACGGGGACTGAAGCTTTCTTT. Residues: CASRDHTGTEAFF.

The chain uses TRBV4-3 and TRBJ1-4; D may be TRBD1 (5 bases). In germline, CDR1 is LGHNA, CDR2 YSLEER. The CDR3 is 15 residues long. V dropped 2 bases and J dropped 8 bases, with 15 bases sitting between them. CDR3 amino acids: CASSQPGSIREKLFF. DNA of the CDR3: TGCGCCAGCAGCCAACCAGGGAGTATTCGGGAAAAACTGTTTTTT.

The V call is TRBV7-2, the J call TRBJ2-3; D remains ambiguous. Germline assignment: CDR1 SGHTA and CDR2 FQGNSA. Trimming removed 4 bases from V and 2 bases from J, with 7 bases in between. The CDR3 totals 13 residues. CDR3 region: CASSYEITDTQYF. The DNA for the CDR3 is TGTGCCAGCAGCTACGAAATCACAGATACGCAGTATTTT. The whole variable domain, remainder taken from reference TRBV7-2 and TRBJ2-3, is GAGVSQSPSNKVTEKGKDVELRCDPISGHTALYWYRQSLGQGLEFLIYFQGNSAPDKSGLPSDRFSAERTGGSVSTLTIQRTQQEDSAVYLCASSYEITDTQYFGPGTRLTVL.

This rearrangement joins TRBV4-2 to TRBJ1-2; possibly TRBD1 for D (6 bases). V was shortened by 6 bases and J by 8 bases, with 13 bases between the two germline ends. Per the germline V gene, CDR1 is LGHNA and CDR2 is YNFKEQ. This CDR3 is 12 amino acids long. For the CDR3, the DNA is TGTGCCAGCAGGGTACAGGGCAGGGGCTACACCTTC. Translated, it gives CASRVQGRGYTF.

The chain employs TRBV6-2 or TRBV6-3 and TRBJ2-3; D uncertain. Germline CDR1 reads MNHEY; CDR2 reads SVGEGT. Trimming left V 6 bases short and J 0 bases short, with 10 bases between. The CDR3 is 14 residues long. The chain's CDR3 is CASSLSSSTDTQYF. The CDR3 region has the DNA TGTGCCAGCAGCTTATCTAGTAGCACAGATACGCAGTATTTT.

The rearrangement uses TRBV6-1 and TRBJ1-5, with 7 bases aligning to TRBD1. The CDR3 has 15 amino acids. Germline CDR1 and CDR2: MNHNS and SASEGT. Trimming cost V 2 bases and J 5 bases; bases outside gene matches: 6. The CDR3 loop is CASSESRGSYQPQHF. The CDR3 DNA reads TGTGCCAGCAGTGAAAGCAGGGGGTCTTATCAGCCCCAGCATTTT.

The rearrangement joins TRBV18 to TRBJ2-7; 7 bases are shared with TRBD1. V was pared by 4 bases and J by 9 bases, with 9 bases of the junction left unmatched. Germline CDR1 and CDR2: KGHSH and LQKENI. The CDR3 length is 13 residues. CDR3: CASSLSTGRGQYF. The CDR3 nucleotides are TGTGCCAGCTCACTATCGACAGGGCGTGGGCAGTACTTC.

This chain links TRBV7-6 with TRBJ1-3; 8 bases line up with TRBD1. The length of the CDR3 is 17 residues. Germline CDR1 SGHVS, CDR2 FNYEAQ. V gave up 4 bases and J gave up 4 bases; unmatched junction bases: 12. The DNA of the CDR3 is TGTGCCAGCAGCTCATACCAGGGGGCTGCAGCAGGAAACACCATATATTTT. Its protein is CASSSYQGAAAGNTIYF.

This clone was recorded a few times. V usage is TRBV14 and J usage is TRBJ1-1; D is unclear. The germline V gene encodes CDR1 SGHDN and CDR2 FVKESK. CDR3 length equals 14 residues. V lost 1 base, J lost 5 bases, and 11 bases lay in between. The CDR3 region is CASSQGGYGTEAFF. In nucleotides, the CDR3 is TGTGCCAGCAGCCAAGGGGGTTACGGGACTGAAGCTTTCTTT.

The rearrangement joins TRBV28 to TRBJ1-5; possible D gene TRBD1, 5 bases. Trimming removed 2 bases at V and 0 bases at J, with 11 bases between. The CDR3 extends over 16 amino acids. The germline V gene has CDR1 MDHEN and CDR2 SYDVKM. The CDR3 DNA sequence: TGTGCCAGCAGTTTAACCCGGGGACCTAGCAATCAGCCCCAGCATTTT. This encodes CASSLTRGPSNQPQHF. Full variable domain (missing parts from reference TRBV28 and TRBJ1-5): DVKVTQSSRYLVKRTGEKVFLECVQDMDHENMFWYRQDPGLGLRLIYFSYDVKMKEKGDIPEGYSVSREKKERFSLILESASTNQTSMYLCASSLTRGPSNQPQHFGDGTRLSIL.

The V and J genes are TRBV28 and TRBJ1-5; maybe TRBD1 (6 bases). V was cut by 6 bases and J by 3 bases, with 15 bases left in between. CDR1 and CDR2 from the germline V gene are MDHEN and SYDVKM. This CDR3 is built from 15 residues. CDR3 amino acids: CASRGGGLYNQPQHF. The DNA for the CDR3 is TGTGCCAGCAGAGGGGGAGGGTTATACAATCAGCCCCAGCATTTT.

CDR3: CASSLQGAGYTF. The CDR3 DNA is TGTGCCAGCAGCCTACAGGGGGCAGGCTACACCTTC. V usage is TRBV12-3 or TRBV12-4 and J usage is TRBJ1-2; TRBD1 matches at 9 bases. V gave up 6 bases and J gave up 8 bases; unmatched junction bases: 4. CDR3 length: 12 amino acids.